This record concerns one T cell receptor beta chain sequence. Its specificity is unknown. TCRdb reanalysed the 5' RACE reads using MiXCR and keeps one entry per CDR3 protein. The data contain approximately 550,000 distinct CDR3 sequences, roughly 21% of them singletons. The sample is drawn from a study of T cells after yellow fever vaccination. For the study at large: Those fractions that held only low numbers of cells were prepared using the SMART-Seq v4 Ultra Low Input RNA kit. Points from the study as a whole: Primary-vaccination clones mostly resurfaced post-booster (about 96% CD4, more than 85% CD8). The secondary response was weaker, and its peak arrived faster, on day 5 versus 15.

V gave up 3 bases and J gave up 7 bases; unmatched junction bases: 12. The CDR3 spans 15 residues. Germline V lookup: CDR1 KGHSH, CDR2 LQKENI. Source: PBMCs, taken 15 days after the yellow fever booster vaccination. The V and J genes are TRBV18 and TRBJ2-7; TRBD1 matches at 7 bases. This TCR came from a man younger than 40 who received the YFV17D yellow fever vaccine. For the CDR3, the DNA is TGTGCCAGCTCACCCAATACAGGGGCTCCGGAAGAGCAGTACTTC. Its protein is CASSPNTGAPEEQYF.